This T cell receptor (beta chain) is from a study of T cell responses to AZD1222 COVID-19 vaccine. The protocol was immunoSEQ multiplex PCR, while the TCRdb copy is restricted to in-frame clones and leaves out a portion. This table holds roughly 130,000 clones, about nine tenths found once. V was cut by 2 bases and J by 8 bases, with 12 bases left in between. CDR1 is MDHEN and CDR2 is SYDVKM in the germline V gene. The CDR3 has 13 residues. This sequence originates from an adult in good health. This material consisted of peripheral blood, taken on day 0 of MenACWY control vaccination. This chain joins TRBV28 and TRBJ1-2; D might be TRBD1 (6 bases). The CDR3 coding sequence is TGTGCCAGCAGTTTACAACAGGGTGACGGCTACACCTTC. This gives the protein CASSLQQGDGYTF.